These 9 T cell receptor beta chains originate from one sample sequenced in a study of beta chain features in type 1 diabetes. Study observations and caveats: Type 1 diabetes patients showed a moderate but significant shortening of TCRB CDR3s in all four CD4+ subsets.

The entirety of the isolated RNA underwent reverse transcription, so expressed TCRB transcripts were sequenced. Measured with immunoSEQ multiplex PCR; TCRdb has only the in-frame clones, and not every one. Of about 180,000 clones detected, 7.8% appear once; the ten largest clones hold roughly 1%. These receptors' targets are unknown. Sequencing was done on a sample of central memory CD4+ T cells from blood. The origin of the receptors is a woman in her thirties or forties with type 1 diabetes.

This clone was seen more than once but under ten times. This chain links TRBV9 with TRBJ1-1; a weak D match, TRBD1 (5 bases). CDR3 length: 15 residues. Germline CDR1 and CDR2: SGDLS and YYNGEE. Trimming took 2 bases from V and 0 from J, leaving 11 bases between them. CDR3 protein: CASSVTGHLNTEAFF. Written as DNA, the CDR3 is TGTGCCAGCAGCGTGACCGGACACTTGAACACTGAAGCTTTCTTT.

This clone was detected a few times. The rearrangement uses TRBV5-1 and TRBJ2-6; a possible D gene is TRBD1 (5 bases). Germline CDR1 and CDR2: SGHRS and YFSETQ. Trimming removed 4 bases from V and 4 bases from J, with 15 bases in between. There are 16 residues in the CDR3. CDR3 in amino acids: CASSLSGATGANVLTF. Here the CDR3 DNA reads TGCGCCAGCAGCCTGTCTGGGGCGACGGGGGCCAACGTCCTGACTTTC. Looking up the rest from reference TRBV5-1 and TRBJ2-6 gives the full variable domain: KAGVTQTPRYLIKTRGQQVTLSCSPISGHRSVSWYQQTPGQGLQFLFEYFSETQRNKGNFPGRFSGRQFSNSRSEMNVSTLELGDSALYLCASSLSGATGANVLTFGAGSRLTVL.

A few counts support this clone. The chain is built from TRBV7-9 and TRBJ2-1; 10 bases match TRBD1. J was trimmed by 7 bases and V by 5 bases; bases with no gene match: 14. This CDR3 has 17 amino acids. Germline CDR1 and CDR2: SEHNR and FQNEAQ (reference sequence). The CDR3 DNA sequence: TGTGCCAGCAGCCTAGGGGGAAGACAGGGGGCGCGGAATGAGCAGTTCTTC. Residues: CASSLGGRQGARNEQFF.

On this clone: The same CDR3 arises from other DNA sequences in this sample as well. The chain links TRBV28 to TRBJ1-5; D is possibly TRBD1 (5 bases). The CDR3 contains 15 residues. The V end was cut by 5 bases, the J end by 0 bases, with 11 bases between. The germline CDR1 and CDR2 sequences are MDHEN and SYDVKM. CDR3 region: CASSLLDSSNQPQHF. DNA of the CDR3: TGTGCCAGCAGTCTCCTTGACAGTAGCAATCAGCCCCAGCATTTT. Full variable domain (remainder filled in from reference TRBV28 and TRBJ1-5): DVKVTQSSRYLVKRTGEKVFLECVQDMDHENMFWYRQDPGLGLRLIYFSYDVKMKEKGDIPEGYSVSREKKERFSLILESASTNQTSMYLCASSLLDSSNQPQHFGDGTRLSIL.

This clone showed up just a few times. The chain combines TRBV15 with TRBJ1-6, with 7 bases fitting TRBD1. Germline loops: CDR1 LNHNV, CDR2 YYDKDF (reference sequence). The CDR3 covers 16 residues. Trimming removed 0 bases from V and 5 bases from J; junction bases left unmatched: 4. This CDR3 reads CATSREGTVNNSPLHF. The CDR3 nucleotides are TGTGCCACCAGCAGAGAAGGGACAGTCAATAATTCACCCCTCCACTTT.

The genes are TRBV7-2 and TRBJ1-3; 7 bases align to TRBD1. The CDR3 has 15 residues. Trimming at V came to 3 bases and at J to 4 bases, leaving 6 bases not matched to a gene. Germline values: CDR1 SGHTA, CDR2 FQGNSA. The DNA for the CDR3 is TGTGCCAGCAGCTTGGGGACAGTTCCAGGAAACACCATATATTTT. Its protein product is CASSLGTVPGNTIYF.

This clone was counted a few times. A read error may be the cause here, since a much bigger clone is one base away. The chain links TRBV5-6 to TRBJ2-5; perhaps TRBD1 as D (5 bases). Looked up from germline, CDR1 is SGHDT and CDR2 is YYEEEE. CDR3 length: 13 residues. Trimming cost V 3 bases and J 4 bases, with 10 bases left between them. The CDR3 DNA sequence: TGTGCCAGCAGCTGGGAAAGGGGAGAGACCCAGTACTTC. This gives the protein CASSWERGETQYF.

This clone has a handful of counts. The chain uses TRBV16 and TRBJ1-2; TRBD1 agrees at 9 bases. The CDR3 is made up of 15 amino acids. Germline V gene lookup returns CDR1 KGHSY and CDR2 FQNENV. J gave up 5 bases and V 4 bases, and 8 bases lay outside the gene matches. CDR3 residues: CASSPTGGAGYGYTF. CDR3 nucleotides: TGTGCCAGCAGCCCTACAGGGGGCGCGGGGTATGGCTACACCTTC.

The sample holds a few counts of this clone. This rearrangement joins TRBV6-6 to TRBJ2-1; D is unresolved. Germline values: CDR1 MNHNY, CDR2 SVGAGI (reference sequence). Trimming removed 5 bases at V and 6 bases at J, with 8 bases between. This CDR3 has 12 residues. CDR3: CASSTSSNEQFF. CDR3 sequence (DNA): TGTGCCAGCAGTACCTCTAGCAATGAGCAGTTCTTC.